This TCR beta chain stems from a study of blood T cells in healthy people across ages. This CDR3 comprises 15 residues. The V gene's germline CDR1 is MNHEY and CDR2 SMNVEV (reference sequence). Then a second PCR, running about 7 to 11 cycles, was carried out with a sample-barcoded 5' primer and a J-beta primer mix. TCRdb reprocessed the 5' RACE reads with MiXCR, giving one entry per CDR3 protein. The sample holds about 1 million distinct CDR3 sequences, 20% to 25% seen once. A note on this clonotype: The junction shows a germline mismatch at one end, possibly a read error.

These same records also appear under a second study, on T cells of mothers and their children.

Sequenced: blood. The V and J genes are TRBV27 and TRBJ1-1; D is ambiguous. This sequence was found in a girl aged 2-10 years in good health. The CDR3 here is CASSSRSSPNTEAFF. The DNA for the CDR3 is TGTGCCAGCAGTTCCCGGTCCTCTCCAAACACTGAGGCTTTCTTT.